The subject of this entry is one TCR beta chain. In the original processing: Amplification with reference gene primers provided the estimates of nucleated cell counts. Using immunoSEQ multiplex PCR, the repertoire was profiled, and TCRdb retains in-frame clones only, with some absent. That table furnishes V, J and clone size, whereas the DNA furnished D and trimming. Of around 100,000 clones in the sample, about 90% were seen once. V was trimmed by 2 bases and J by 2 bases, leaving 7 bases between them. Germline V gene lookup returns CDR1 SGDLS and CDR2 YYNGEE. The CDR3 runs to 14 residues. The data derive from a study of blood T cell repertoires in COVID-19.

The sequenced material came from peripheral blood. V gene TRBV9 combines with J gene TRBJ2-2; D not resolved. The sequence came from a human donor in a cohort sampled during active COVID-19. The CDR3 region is CASSVALNTGELFF. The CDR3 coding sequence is TGTGCCAGCAGCGTTGCACTAAACACCGGGGAGCTGTTTTTT.